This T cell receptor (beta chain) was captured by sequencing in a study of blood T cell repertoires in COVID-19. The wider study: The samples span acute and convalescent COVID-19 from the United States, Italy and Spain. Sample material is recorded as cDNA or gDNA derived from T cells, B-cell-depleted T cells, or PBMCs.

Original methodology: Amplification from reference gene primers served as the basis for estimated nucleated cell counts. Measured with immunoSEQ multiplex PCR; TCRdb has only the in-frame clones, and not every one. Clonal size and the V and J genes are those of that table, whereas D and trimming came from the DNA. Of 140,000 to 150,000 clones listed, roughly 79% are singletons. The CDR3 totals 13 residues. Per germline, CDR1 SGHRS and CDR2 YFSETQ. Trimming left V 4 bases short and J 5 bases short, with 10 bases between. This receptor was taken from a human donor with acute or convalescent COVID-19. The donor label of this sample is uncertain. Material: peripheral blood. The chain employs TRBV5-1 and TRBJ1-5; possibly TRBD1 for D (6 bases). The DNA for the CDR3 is TGCGCCAGCAGCCCACAGGGAGATCAGCCCCAGCATTTT. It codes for CASSPQGDQPQHF.